This paragraph covers one T cell receptor beta chain sequence. The source of the sample is a study of technical replicates of blood from a handful of donors. Repertoires were generated with immunoSEQ multiplex PCR, while TCRdb's copy carries only in-frame clones and drops some. The table lists 14,000 or so clones, roughly 84% of them singletons. Sequencing was carried out using PBMCs. This TCR was recovered from a human donor in good health.

CDR3 in DNA: TGTGCCAGCAGCTCGGGACTAGCGGGAGGGTCGCCTTTGTTCTTC. This sequence encodes CASSSGLAGGSPLFF. V gene TRBV11-3 combines with J gene TRBJ2-1; 16 bases align to TRBD2. Trimming cost V 4 bases and J 15 bases; bases outside gene matches: 9. The CDR3 consists of 15 residues. Per the germline V gene, CDR1 is SGHNT and CDR2 is YENEEA.